This T cell receptor (beta chain) was recovered during a study of blood T cell repertoires in COVID-19. Some clones are missing from TCRdb's copy, which holds only in-frame ones; the method was immunoSEQ multiplex PCR. The top ten hold roughly 12% of the sample, which has about 190,000 clones, less than 85% seen once. The sample taken for sequencing was peripheral blood. The sequence derives from a woman in her 50s with acute or convalescent COVID-19.

The CDR3 spells CASSLALGQGAREQYF. CDR3 DNA: TGTGCCAGCAGCTTAGCCCTGGGACAGGGGGCAAGGGAGCAGTACTTC. This chain links TRBV7-9 with TRBJ2-7; TRBD1 matches at 12 bases. Germline V gives CDR1 SEHNR, CDR2 FQNEAQ (reference sequence). V was clipped by 0 bases and J by 7 bases; unmatched bases: 7. The CDR3 sequence is 16 residues long.